Included here is one T cell receptor beta chain sequence, with context. No antigen is known for it. A junction end diverges from the germline sequence, so it may reflect a read error. Library preparation was by RT-PCR. Sequencing was carried out with an Illumina HiSeq 2500. TCRdb trimmed public reads at Q25 via fastp, called clones via MiXCR and kept in-frame beta chains. Entries that share a CDR3 protein sequence are merged under the most common genes and DNA. For this sample there are 610,000 or so distinct CDR3 sequences; 14% appear just once. 8.5% to 14% of the sample comes from the top ten. The data originate from a study of response to subunit inactivated influenza vaccine (dated by TCRdb to the late 2010s). With regard to the full study: Deep quantitative T cell receptor repertoire profiling was used in the study to track responses to a trivalent subunit inactivated influenza vaccine. Study-level results and caveats: According to the authors, only a limited number of new T cells may be recruited by each seasonal influenza vaccination.

Counted from cysteine to phenylalanine, this CDR3 has 15 amino acids. The sequence is cut down to CDR3 DNA, 45 bases in frame from base 1. From a lookup of the germline V gene (reference sequence), CDR1 and CDR2 are LGHDT and YNNKEL. The chain employs TRBV3-1 and TRBJ2-2; the D gene is possibly TRBD2, with 5 bases matching. Here the sequenced sample was PBMCs from blood, taken 12 days after vaccination. This clonotype originated in a man aged 50 to 59 who received an inactivated influenza vaccine. Donor details come from another sample of the same person, matched by shared clones. The DNA reads as follows: TGTGCCAGCAGACTCCGTGGATTACACACCGGGGTGCTGTTTTTT. Its translation reads: CASRLRGLHTGVLFF.